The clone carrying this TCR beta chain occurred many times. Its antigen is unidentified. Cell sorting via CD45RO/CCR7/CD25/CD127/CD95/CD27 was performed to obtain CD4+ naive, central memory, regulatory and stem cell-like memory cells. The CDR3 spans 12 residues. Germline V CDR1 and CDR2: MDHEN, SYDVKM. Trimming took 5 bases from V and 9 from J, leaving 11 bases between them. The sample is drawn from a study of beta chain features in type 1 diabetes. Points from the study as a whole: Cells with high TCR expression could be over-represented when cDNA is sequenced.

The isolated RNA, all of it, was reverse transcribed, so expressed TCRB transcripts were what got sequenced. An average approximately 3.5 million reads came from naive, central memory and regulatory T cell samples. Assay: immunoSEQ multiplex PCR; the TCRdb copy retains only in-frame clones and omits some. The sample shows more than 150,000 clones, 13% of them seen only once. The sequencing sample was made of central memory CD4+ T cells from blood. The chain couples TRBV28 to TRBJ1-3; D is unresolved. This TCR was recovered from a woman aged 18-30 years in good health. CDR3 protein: CASSLNRGTIYF. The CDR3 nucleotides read TGTGCCAGCAGTCTCAACCGCGGCACCATATATTTT.